Presented here are 9 T cell receptor beta chains from one specimen sequenced in a study of T cells in Graves' hyperthyroidism and ophthalmopathy. It was RNA transcripts that yielded the amplified TCR beta CDR3 regions. The HTBI set primed first-round TCR CDR3 RT-PCR. TCRdb re-analysed the multiplex PCR reads in MiXCR, keeping a single row per CDR3 protein. The repertoire includes around 610,000 distinct CDR3 sequences, roughly 15% of them detected once, and about 4% sits in the top ten. The sequenced material came from blood. These receptors all come from a woman aged 40-49 years with Graves' ophthalmopathy.

The J gene is TRBJ2-7, the V gene TRBV11-3; D gene uncertain. CDR1 is SGHNT, CDR2 YENEEA, per germline. CDR3 length: 14 residues. Deletions cut 1 base from V and 4 bases from J, with 11 bases between. CDR3 coding DNA: TGTGCCAGCAGCTTAGGGTACAGCAGATACGAGCAGTACTTC. Translation: CASSLGYSRYEQYF.

This clonotype came up many times. The rearrangement joins TRBV6-1 to TRBJ1-1, with D possibly being TRBD1 (5 bases). The CDR3 length is 14 residues. V was cut by 4 bases and J by 6 bases, with 15 bases left in between. From germline, CDR1 is MNHNS and CDR2 SASEGT. The CDR3 coding sequence is TGTGCCAGCAGTGTATTAGGGGTGAGGGCTGAAGCTTTCTTT. Amino acids: CASSVLGVRAEAFF.

This clonotype was counted ten times or more. The genes are TRBV12-3 or TRBV12-4 and TRBJ1-1; the D gene is possibly TRBD1 (6 bases). V was clipped by 8 bases and J by 4 bases, with 20 bases between them. The CDR3 spans 15 residues. CDR3 bases: TGTGCCAGCGCCTTAGAGGCTAGGGGGGGCACTGAAGCTTTCTTT. Translated: CASALEARGGTEAFF.

This clonotype was seen many times. CDR3 amino acids: CASSLALLPGELFF. CDR3 nucleotide sequence: TGTGCCAGCAGCTTAGCCCTCCTTCCCGGGGAGCTGTTTTTT. The chain carries TRBV7-9 and TRBJ2-2; no clear D gene. The CDR3 runs to 14 residues. Germline assignment: CDR1 SEHNR and CDR2 FQNEAQ (reference sequence). Trimming pared 0 bases from V and 6 bases from J, leaving 8 bases between. Full variable domain (missing parts from reference TRBV7-9 and TRBJ2-2): DTGVSQNPRHKITKRGQNVTFRCDPISEHNRLYWYRQTLGQGPEFLTYFQNEAQLEKSRLLSDRFSAERPKGSFSTLEIQRTEQGDSAMYLCASSLALLPGELFFGEGSRLTVL.

This chain links TRBV3-1 with TRBJ2-7; D uncertain. Trimming removed 2 bases from V and 4 bases from J, with 15 bases in between. Germline CDR1 reads LGHDT; CDR2 reads YNNKEL (reference sequence). There are 15 residues in the CDR3. The DNA of the CDR3 is TGTGCCAGCAGCCAAACGCAAGGAAGGGTTTACGAGCAGTACTTC. Protein product: CASSQTQGRVYEQYF.

This clonotype was seen many times. The chain links TRBV3-1 to TRBJ1-2, with unresolved D. This CDR3 contains 13 residues. Germline V CDR1 and CDR2: LGHDT, YNNKEL (reference sequence). Trimming cost V 2 bases and J 7 bases, with 11 bases left between them. CDR3: CASSQSALGGYTF. The CDR3, as DNA: TGTGCCAGCAGCCAATCTGCGCTCGGTGGCTACACCTTC.

This clonotype was observed many times. The chain has TRBV7-3 and TRBJ2-2; 15 nucleotides agree with TRBD2. The CDR3 has 17 residues. J lost 5 bases, V lost 5 bases, and 6 bases had no gene match. The germline V gene has CDR1 SGHTA and CDR2 FQGTGA. This chain's CDR3 is CASSVGLAGGSTGELFF. For the CDR3, the DNA is TGTGCCAGCAGCGTGGGACTAGCGGGAGGTAGTACCGGGGAGCTGTTTTTT.

The chain is built from TRBV20-1 and TRBJ2-7; 12 nucleotides line up with TRBD2. J was trimmed by 2 bases and V by 1 base; bases with no gene match: 9. The CDR3 consists of 17 residues. In germline, CDR1 is DFQATT, CDR2 SNEGSKA (reference sequence). The CDR3 region has the DNA TGCAGTGCTAGAGGTGAAGGGACTAGCGGGCTCCCCTACGAGCAGTACTTC. It is translated as CSARGEGTSGLPYEQYF.

The sample holds many counts of this clonotype. This chain uses TRBV19 with TRBJ2-7; the D call may be TRBD1 or TRBD2 (5 bases each). The V end lost 5 bases, the J end lost 2 bases, and 13 bases lay between the germline ends. The germline V gene has CDR1 LNHDA and CDR2 SQIVND (reference sequence). This CDR3 has 14 residues. The CDR3 sequence: CASSSSGQTYEQYF. The CDR3 coding sequence is TGTGCCAGTAGTTCCTCGGGGCAGACCTACGAGCAGTACTTC.